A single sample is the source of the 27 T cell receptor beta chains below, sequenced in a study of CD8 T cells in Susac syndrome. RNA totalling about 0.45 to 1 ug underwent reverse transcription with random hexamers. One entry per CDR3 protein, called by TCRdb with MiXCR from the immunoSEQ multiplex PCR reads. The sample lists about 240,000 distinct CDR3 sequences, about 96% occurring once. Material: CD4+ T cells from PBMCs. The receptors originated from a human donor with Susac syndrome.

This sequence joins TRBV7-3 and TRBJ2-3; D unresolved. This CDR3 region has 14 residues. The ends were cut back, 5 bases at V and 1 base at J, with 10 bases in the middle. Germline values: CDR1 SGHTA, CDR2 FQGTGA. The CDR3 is CASSPGPRTDTQYF. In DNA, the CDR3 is TGTGCCAGCAGCCCAGGACCGCGCACAGATACGCAGTATTTT.

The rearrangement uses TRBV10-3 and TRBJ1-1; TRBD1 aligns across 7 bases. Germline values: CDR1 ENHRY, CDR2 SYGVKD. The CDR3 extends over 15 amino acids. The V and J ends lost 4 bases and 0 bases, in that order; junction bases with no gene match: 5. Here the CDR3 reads CAISALQGMNTEAFF. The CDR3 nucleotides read TGTGCCATCAGTGCGTTACAGGGGATGAACACTGAAGCTTTCTTT.

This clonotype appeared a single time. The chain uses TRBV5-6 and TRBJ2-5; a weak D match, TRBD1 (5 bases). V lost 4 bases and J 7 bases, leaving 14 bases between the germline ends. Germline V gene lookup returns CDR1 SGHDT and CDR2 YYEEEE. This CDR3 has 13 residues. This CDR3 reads CASSPTGFGTQYF. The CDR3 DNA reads TGTGCCAGCAGCCCCACAGGTTTTGGGACCCAGTACTTC.

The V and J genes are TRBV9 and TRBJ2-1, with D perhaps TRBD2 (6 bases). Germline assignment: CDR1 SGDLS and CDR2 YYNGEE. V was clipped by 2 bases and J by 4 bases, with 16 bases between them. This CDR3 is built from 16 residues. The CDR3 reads CASSVKGNSGYNEQFF. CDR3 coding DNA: TGTGCCAGCAGCGTTAAGGGGAATAGCGGATACAATGAGCAGTTCTTC.

CDR3 sequence (DNA): TGTGCCAGCAGCACCGGCAGTAGCGGGAACTACAATGAGCAGTTCTTC. It is translated as CASSTGSSGNYNEQFF. J is TRBJ2-1 and V is TRBV4-2, with TRBD2 matching over 8 bases. This CDR3 has 16 amino acids. Per the germline V gene, CDR1 is LGHNA and CDR2 is YNFKEQ. The V gene end was trimmed by 5 bases and the J gene end by 3 bases; junction bases not matched to a gene: 9.

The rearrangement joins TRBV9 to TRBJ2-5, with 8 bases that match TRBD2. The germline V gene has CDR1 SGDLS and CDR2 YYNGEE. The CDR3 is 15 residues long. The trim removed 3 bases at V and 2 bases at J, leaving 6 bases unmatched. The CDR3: CASSAGLAPQETQYF. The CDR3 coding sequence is TGTGCCAGCAGCGCCGGACTAGCTCCGCAAGAGACCCAGTACTTC.

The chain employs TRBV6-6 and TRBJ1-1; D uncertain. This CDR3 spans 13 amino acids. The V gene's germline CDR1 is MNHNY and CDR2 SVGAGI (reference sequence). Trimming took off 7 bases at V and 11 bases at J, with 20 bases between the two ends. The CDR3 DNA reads TGTGCCAGCAAGAAACTGGAGGGAGTGGGGGCTTTCTTT. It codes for CASKKLEGVGAFF.

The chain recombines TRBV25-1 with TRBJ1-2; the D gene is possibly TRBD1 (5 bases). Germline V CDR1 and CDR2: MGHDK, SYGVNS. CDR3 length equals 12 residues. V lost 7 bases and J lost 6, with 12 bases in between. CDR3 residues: CASIGGGDGYTF. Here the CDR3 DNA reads TGTGCCAGCATCGGCGGGGGGGATGGCTACACCTTC.

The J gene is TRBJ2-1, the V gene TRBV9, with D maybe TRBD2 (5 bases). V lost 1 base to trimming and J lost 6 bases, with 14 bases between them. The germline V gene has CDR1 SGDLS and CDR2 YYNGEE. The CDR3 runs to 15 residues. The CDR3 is CASSVSSSGRNEQFF. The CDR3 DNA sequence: TGTGCCAGCAGCGTATCTAGCAGTGGACGCAATGAGCAGTTCTTC.

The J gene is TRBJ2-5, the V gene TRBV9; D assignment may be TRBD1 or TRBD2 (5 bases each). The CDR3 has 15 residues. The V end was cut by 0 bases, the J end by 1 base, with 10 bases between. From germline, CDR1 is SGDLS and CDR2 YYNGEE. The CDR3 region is CASSVAVGVQETQYF. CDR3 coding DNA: TGTGCCAGCAGCGTAGCCGTGGGGGTCCAAGAGACCCAGTACTTC.

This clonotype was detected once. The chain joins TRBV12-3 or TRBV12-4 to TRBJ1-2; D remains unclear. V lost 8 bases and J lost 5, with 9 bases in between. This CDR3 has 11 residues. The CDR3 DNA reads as TGTGCCAGCGGTCCAAATTATGGCTACACCTTC. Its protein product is CASGPNYGYTF.

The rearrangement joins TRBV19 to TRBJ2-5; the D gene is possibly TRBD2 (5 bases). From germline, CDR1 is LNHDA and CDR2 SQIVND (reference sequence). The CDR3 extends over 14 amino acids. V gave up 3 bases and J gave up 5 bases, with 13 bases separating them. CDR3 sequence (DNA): TGTGCCAGTAGTATTATGAGCGGCCACGAGACCCAGTACTTC. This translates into CASSIMSGHETQYF.

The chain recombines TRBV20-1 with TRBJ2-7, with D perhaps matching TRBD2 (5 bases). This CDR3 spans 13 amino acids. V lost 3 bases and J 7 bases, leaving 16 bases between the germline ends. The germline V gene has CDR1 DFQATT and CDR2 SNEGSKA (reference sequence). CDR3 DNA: TGCAGTGCTAGTACCACTAGGGTGGGGGAGCAGTACTTC. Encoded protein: CSASTTRVGEQYF.

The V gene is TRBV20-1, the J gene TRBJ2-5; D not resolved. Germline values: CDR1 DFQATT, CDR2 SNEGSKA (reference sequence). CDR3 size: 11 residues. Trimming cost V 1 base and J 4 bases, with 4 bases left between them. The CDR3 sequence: CSARAGETQYF. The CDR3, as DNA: TGCAGTGCTAGAGCTGGAGAGACCCAGTACTTC.

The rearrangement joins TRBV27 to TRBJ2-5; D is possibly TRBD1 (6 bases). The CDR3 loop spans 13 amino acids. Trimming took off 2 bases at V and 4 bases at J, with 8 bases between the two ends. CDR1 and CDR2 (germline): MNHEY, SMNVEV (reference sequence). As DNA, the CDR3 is TGTGCCAGCAGTTTAGGCAGGGGAGAGACCCAGTACTTC. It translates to CASSLGRGETQYF.

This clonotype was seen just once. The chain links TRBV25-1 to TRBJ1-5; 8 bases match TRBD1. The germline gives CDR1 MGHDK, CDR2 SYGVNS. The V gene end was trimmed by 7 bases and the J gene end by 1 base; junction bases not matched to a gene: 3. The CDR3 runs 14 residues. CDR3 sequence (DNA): TGTGCCAGCACGGACAGGGCCAGCAATCAGCCCCAGCATTTT. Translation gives CASTDRASNQPQHF.

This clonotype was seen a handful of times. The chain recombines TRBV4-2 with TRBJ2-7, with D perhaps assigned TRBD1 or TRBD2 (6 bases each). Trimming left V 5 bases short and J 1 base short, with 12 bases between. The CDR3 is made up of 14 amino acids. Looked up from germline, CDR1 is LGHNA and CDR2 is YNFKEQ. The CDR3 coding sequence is TGTGCCAGCAGCTCCCGAGGGGGGTCCTACGAGCAGTACTTC. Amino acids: CASSSRGGSYEQYF.

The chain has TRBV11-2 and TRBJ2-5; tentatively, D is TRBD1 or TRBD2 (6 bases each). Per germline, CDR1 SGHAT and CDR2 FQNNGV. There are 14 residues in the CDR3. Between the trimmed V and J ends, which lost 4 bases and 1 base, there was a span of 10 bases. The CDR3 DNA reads TGTGCCAGCAGCTCGAGGGGGGTCCAAGAGACCCAGTACTTC. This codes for CASSSRGVQETQYF.

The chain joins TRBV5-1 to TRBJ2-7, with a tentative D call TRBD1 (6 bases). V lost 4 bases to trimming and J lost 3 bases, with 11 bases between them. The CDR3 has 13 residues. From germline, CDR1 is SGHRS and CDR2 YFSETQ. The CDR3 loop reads CASSLSGVYEQYF. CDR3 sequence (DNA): TGCGCCAGCAGCCTCTCAGGGGTCTACGAGCAGTACTTC.

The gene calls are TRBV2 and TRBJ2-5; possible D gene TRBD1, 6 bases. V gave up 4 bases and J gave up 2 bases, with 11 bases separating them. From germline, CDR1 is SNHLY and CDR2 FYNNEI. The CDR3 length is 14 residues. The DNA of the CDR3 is TGTGCCAGCAGTGCGCAGGGGCTACAAGAGACCCAGTACTTC. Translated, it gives CASSAQGLQETQYF.

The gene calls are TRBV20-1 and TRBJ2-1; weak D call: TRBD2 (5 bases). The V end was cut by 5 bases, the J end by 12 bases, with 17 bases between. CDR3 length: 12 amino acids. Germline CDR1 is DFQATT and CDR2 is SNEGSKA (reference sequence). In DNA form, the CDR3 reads TGCAGTGCTTCCACCGGCCTGGGAGTGCAGTTCTTC. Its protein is CSASTGLGVQFF.

In DNA form, the CDR3 reads TGCAGTGCTAGAAAAACGACTAGCGGGAGCGCATACAATGAGCAGTTCTTC. Its translation: CSARKTTSGSAYNEQFF. The chain combines TRBV20-1 with TRBJ2-1, with 12 bases aligning to TRBD2. The trim removed 2 bases at V and 4 bases at J, leaving 9 bases unmatched. The CDR3 is made up of 17 amino acids. Germline lookup yields CDR1 DFQATT and CDR2 SNEGSKA (reference sequence).

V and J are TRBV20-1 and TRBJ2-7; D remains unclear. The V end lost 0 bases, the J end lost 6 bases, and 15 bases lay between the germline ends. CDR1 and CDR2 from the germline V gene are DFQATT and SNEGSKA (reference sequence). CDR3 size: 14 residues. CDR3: CSARDSTNPGEQYF. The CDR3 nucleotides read TGCAGTGCTAGAGATAGCACCAATCCGGGCGAGCAGTACTTC.

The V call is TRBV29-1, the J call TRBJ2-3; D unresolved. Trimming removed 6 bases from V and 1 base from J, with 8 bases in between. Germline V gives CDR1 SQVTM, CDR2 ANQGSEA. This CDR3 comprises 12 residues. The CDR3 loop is CSVGARTDTQYF. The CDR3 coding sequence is TGCAGCGTCGGAGCCCGCACAGATACGCAGTATTTT.

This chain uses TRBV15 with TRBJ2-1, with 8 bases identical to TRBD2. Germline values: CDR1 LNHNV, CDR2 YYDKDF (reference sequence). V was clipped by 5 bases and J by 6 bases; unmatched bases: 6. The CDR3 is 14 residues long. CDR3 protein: CATSQGGTSNEQFF. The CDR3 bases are TGTGCCACCAGCCAGGGCGGGACTAGCAATGAGCAGTTCTTC. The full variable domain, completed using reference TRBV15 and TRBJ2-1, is DAMVIQNPRYQVTQFGKPVTLSCSQTLNHNVMYWYQQKSSQAPKLLFHYYDKDFNNEADTPDNFQSRRPNTSFCFLDIRSPGLGDTAMYLCATSQGGTSNEQFFGPGTRLTVL.

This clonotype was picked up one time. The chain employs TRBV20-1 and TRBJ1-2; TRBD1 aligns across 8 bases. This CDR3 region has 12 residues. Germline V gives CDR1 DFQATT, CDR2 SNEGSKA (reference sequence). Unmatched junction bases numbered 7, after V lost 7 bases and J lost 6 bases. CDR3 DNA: TGCAGTGTCTGGACAGGGCAAAATGGCTACACCTTC. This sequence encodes CSVWTGQNGYTF.

CDR3 in DNA: TGTGCCACGCTCCGGGACAGCCCTCTTGCCGCGAACACCGGGGAGCTGTTTTTT. Translated, it gives CATLRDSPLAANTGELFF. The chain couples TRBV6-1 to TRBJ2-2; TRBD1 aligns across 7 bases. Germline V gene lookup returns CDR1 MNHNS and CDR2 SASEGT. The CDR3 is 18 amino acids. V dropped 10 bases and J dropped 0; count of bases not matched to a gene: 17.